These T cell receptor beta chains were read from a single sample in a study of blood T cell repertoires in COVID-19. Only in-frame clones appear in the TCRdb table, and some are missing; sequencing was by immunoSEQ multiplex PCR. The sample lists about 220,000 clones, 82% seen once, with 3% to 4% in the top ten. The sequencing sample was made of PBMCs or T cells enriched from blood (not recorded which). Receptors originate from a woman aged 55 to 70 who had recovered from COVID-19. CDR3s include the opening cysteine and the closing phenylalanine or tryptophan. The order of the fields is CDR3 DNA, CDR3 protein, D gene, clone size, V gene, J gene. The D gene is left open where the match is weak. Size values are once, few and many counts, or a class for expanded clones, and some rows have none.

CDR3 DNA: TGTGCCAGTAGTCGGGCCGGGGAAATGGGCTATGGCTACACCTTC; CDR3 protein: CASSRAGEMGYGYTF; D gene: NA; clone size: NA; V gene: TRBV19; J gene: TRBJ1-2
CDR3 DNA: TGTGCCTGGAGTCCCGGACTAGCGGGACCTTACGAGCAGTACTTC; CDR3 protein: CAWSPGLAGPYEQYF; D gene: TRBD2; clone size: NA; V gene: TRBV30; J gene: TRBJ2-7
CDR3 DNA: TGTGCCAGCAGTACTTTTGTTGGGACAGGGGAATATGGCTACACCTTC; CDR3 protein: CASSTFVGTGEYGYTF; D gene: TRBD1; clone size: NA; V gene: TRBV7-2; J gene: TRBJ1-2
CDR3 DNA: TGTGCCAGCAGATCGACTAGCGGGGGTGGGGAGACCCAGTACTTC; CDR3 protein: CASRSTSGGGETQYF; D gene: TRBD2; clone size: few; V gene: TRBV6-5; J gene: TRBJ2-5
CDR3 DNA: TGTGCCAGTAGTTTTCAGGGGGCCGGGGACACTGAAGCTTTCTTT; CDR3 protein: CASSFQGAGDTEAFF; D gene: TRBD1; clone size: few; V gene: TRBV19; J gene: TRBJ1-1
CDR3 DNA: TGCAGCGTTGATCCCCGACAGGGGTTCAATGAGCAGTTCTTC; CDR3 protein: CSVDPRQGFNEQFF; D gene: TRBD1; clone size: NA; V gene: TRBV29-1; J gene: TRBJ2-1
CDR3 DNA: TGCACCAGCAGCCAAGATTTGCTAGCGGACACAGATACGCAGTATTTT; CDR3 protein: CTSSQDLLADTDTQYF; D gene: NA; clone size: NA; V gene: TRBV1; J gene: TRBJ2-3
CDR3 DNA: TGTGCCAGTAGTATTATCCAGGGTTATCAGCCCCAGCATTTT; CDR3 protein: CASSIIQGYQPQHF; D gene: NA; clone size: NA; V gene: TRBV19; J gene: TRBJ1-5
CDR3 DNA: TGCAGTGCTAGTGCCCCAAGCACAGATACGCAGTATTTT; CDR3 protein: CSASAPSTDTQYF; D gene: NA; clone size: NA; V gene: TRBV20-1; J gene: TRBJ2-3
CDR3 DNA: TGTGCCAGCAGTTTATTAGGACAGGGATCGCCCCAGCATTTT; CDR3 protein: CASSLLGQGSPQHF; D gene: TRBD1; clone size: NA; V gene: TRBV27; J gene: TRBJ1-5